Listed below are T cell receptor beta chains from one sample, sequenced in a study of post-analysis software for immune sequencing data. TCRdb reprocessed the PCR reads with MiXCR, giving one entry per CDR3 protein. The table records about half a million distinct CDR3 sequences, 30% to 40% of them present only once. The specimen was blood. The receptors here all came from a girl aged 2 to 17 with multiple sclerosis. The CDR3 runs from the conserved cysteine through the conserved F or W. A D gene is named only where the DNA matches it firmly. Expanded clones get a size class; other rows say once, few or many, or leave the size out.

d_call	v_call	clone_size	j_call	cdr3_aa	cdr3_nt
TRBD1	TRBV7-9	few	TRBJ2-1	CASSPRQGASYNEQFF	TGTGCCAGCAGCCCGAGACAGGGGGCATCCTACAATGAGCAGTTCTTC
NA	TRBV20-1	NA	TRBJ2-1	CSARDPGILAYNEQFF	TGCAGTGCTAGAGATCCAGGGATTTTAGCCTACAATGAGCAGTTCTTC
NA	TRBV6-5	NA	TRBJ2-4	CASSKTKAKNIQYF	TGTGCCAGCAGTAAAACGAAAGCTAAAAACATTCAGTACTTC
TRBD1	TRBV5-1	NA	TRBJ2-3	CASSLDRGPDTQYF	TGCGCCAGCAGCTTGGACAGGGGGCCAGATACGCAGTATTTT
NA	TRBV12-3/TRBV12-4	many	TRBJ2-4	CASSQGLGIQYF	TGTGCCAGCAGTCAGGGACTTGGCATTCAGTACTTC
NA	TRBV7-2	few	TRBJ1-5	CASSFADQQPQHF	TGTGCCAGCAGCTTTGCGGATCAGCAGCCCCAGCATTTT
NA	TRBV5-1	few	TRBJ2-6	CAGHRRGGANVLTF	TGCGCCGGACACCGGCGAGGAGGGGCCAACGTCCTGACTTTC
NA	TRBV7-2	NA	TRBJ2-7	CASSSSHSSYEQYF	TGTGCCAGCAGCTCCTCTCACAGTAGTTACGAGCAGTACTTC
NA	TRBV20-1	once	TRBJ1-1	CSASPGTGNTEAFF	TGCAGTGCTAGTCCCGGGACGGGAAACACTGAAGCTTTCTTT
NA	TRBV20-1	few	TRBJ1-1	CSASLDPTEAFF	TGCAGTGCTAGTTTGGACCCCACTGAAGCTTTCTTT
NA	TRBV6-6	few	TRBJ1-2	CASSYSLPGDGYTF	TGTGCCAGCAGTTATTCGTTACCAGGGGATGGCTACACCTTC
NA	TRBV27	NA	TRBJ1-1	CASSLEGFRAGEDTEAFF	TGTGCCAGCAGTTTAGAAGGTTTTCGGGCAGGGGAGGACACTGAAGCTTTCTTT
NA	TRBV11-1	NA	TRBJ1-1	CASSLTVGLNTEAFF	TGTGCCAGCAGCTTAACTGTGGGCCTTAACACTGAAGCTTTCTTT
TRBD1	TRBV4-2	NA	TRBJ2-5	CASSQTGTGLETQYF	TGTGCCAGCAGCCAGACCGGGACAGGGTTGGAGACCCAGTACTTC
NA	TRBV6-2/TRBV6-3	once	TRBJ1-1	CASSSTHGAFF	TGTGCCAGCAGTAGCACCCATGGAGCTTTCTTT
NA	TRBV5-5	few	TRBJ1-6	CASSFQGLYNSPLHF	TGTGCCAGCAGCTTCCAGGGCCTCTATAATTCACCCCTCCACTTT
NA	TRBV12-3/TRBV12-4	few	TRBJ1-6	CASSMAHGGSPLHF	TGTGCCAGCAGCATGGCACACGGCGGCTCACCCCTCCACTTT
TRBD1	TRBV18	NA	TRBJ1-2	CASSPTGAPYGYTF	TGTGCCAGCTCACCGACAGGGGCCCCCTATGGCTACACCTTC
TRBD2	TRBV5-1	NA	TRBJ2-1	CATQFGGANNEQFF	TGCGCCACCCAGTTCGGGGGGGCGAACAATGAGCAGTTCTTC
NA	TRBV11-2	few	TRBJ2-4	CASSSNKNIQYF	TGTGCCAGCAGCTCGAACAAAAACATTCAGTACTTC
TRBD1	TRBV3-1	NA	TRBJ1-1	CASSRPGQVNTEAFF	TGTGCCAGCAGCCGCCCAGGACAGGTGAACACTGAAGCTTTCTTT
TRBD1	TRBV6-4	NA	TRBJ1-1	CASSDSPFGTENTEAFF	TGTGCCAGCAGTGACTCCCCTTTCGGGACAGAGAACACTGAAGCTTTCTTT
NA	TRBV7-8	NA	TRBJ2-4	CASSAGTDQNIQNF	TGTGCCAGCAGCGCGGGGACAGACCAAAACATTCAGAACTTC
TRBD2	TRBV20-1	few	TRBJ2-7	CSARGPGTSLSSYEQYF	TGCAGTGCTAGAGGTCCCGGGACTAGCTTAAGCTCCTACGAGCAGTACTTC
TRBD1	TRBV11-2	NA	TRBJ1-1	CASSLRLGRGPNTEAFF	TGTGCCAGCAGCTTGCGCCTGGGGAGGGGGCCGAACACTGAAGCTTTCTTT
NA	TRBV5-1	NA	TRBJ1-1	CASSPRGSNTEAFF	TGCGCCAGCAGCCCCCGGGGCAGCAACACTGAAGCTTTCTTT
TRBD1	TRBV12-3/TRBV12-4	many	TRBJ2-7	CASSAGQGVYEQYF	TGTGCCAGCAGCGCGGGACAGGGTGTCTACGAGCAGTACTTC
TRBD2	TRBV24-1	few	TRBJ2-1	CATSDPGTSGGAGNEQFF	TGTGCCACCAGTGACCCCGGGACTAGCGGGGGGGCAGGCAATGAGCAGTTCTTC
TRBD2	TRBV24-1	NA	TRBJ2-1	CATSVGGSYYNEQFF	TGTGCCACCAGTGTGGGAGGGTCCTACTACAATGAGCAGTTCTTC
TRBD1	TRBV20-1	NA	TRBJ2-7	CSARLGQGGYNEQYF	TGCAGTGCTAGACTGGGACAGGGGGGATACAATGAGCAGTACTTC
NA	TRBV6-1	few	TRBJ1-1	CASSEGTDYTEAFF	TGTGCCAGCAGTGAAGGGACAGACTACACTGAAGCTTTCTTT
NA	TRBV9	NA	TRBJ2-1	CASSAVSESEQFF	TGTGCCAGCAGCGCCGTATCGGAGAGTGAGCAGTTCTTC
TRBD1	TRBV10-3	NA	TRBJ2-1	CAISRQGGEQFF	TGTGCCATCAGTCGACAGGGGGGTGAGCAGTTCTTC
NA	TRBV5-1	few	TRBJ1-2	CASSRSGTDNYGYTF	TGCGCCAGCAGCCGTTCGGGGACTGATAACTATGGCTACACCTTC
NA	TRBV4-2	many	TRBJ2-3	CASSQETSPRTDTQYF	TGTGCCAGCAGCCAAGAAACTTCCCCCCGCACAGATACGCAGTATTTT
NA	TRBV5-1	NA	TRBJ2-1	CASNKGGNSLPSYNEQFF	TGCGCCTCCAATAAGGGGGGGAATTCCCTTCCCTCTTACAATGAGCAGTTCTTC
NA	TRBV7-6	NA	TRBJ1-4	CASSLGPTKFEKLFF	TGTGCCAGCAGCTTAGGCCCCACAAAATTCGAAAAACTGTTTTTT
TRBD1	TRBV6-1	NA	TRBJ1-4	CASSKDRVLKLFF	TGTGCCAGCAGTAAGGACAGGGTGTTGAAACTGTTTTTT
NA	TRBV20-1	NA	TRBJ2-1	CSASTVSHGNEQFF	TGCAGTGCTAGTACGGTTTCCCACGGCAATGAGCAGTTCTTC
NA	TRBV29-1	few	TRBJ1-2	CSVGAGHNYGYTF	TGCAGCGTGGGGGCAGGTCACAACTATGGCTACACCTTC
NA	TRBV2	few	TRBJ2-7	CASIIIEGSDYEQYF	TGTGCCAGCATTATAATTGAGGGGTCCGACTACGAGCAGTACTTC
NA	TRBV12-3/TRBV12-4	NA	TRBJ2-7	CASSFGTPEGIYEQYF	TGTGCCAGCAGTTTCGGGACACCGGAGGGGATCTACGAGCAGTACTTC
NA	TRBV7-2	NA	TRBJ2-4	CASRLTGSSYTEGNIQYF	TGTGCCAGCAGACTGACTGGGAGCAGCTACACTGAGGGAAACATTCAGTACTTC
NA	TRBV10-1	NA	TRBJ1-4	CASSESGEGHEKLFF	TGCGCCAGCAGTGAGTCGGGGGAGGGGCACGAAAAACTGTTTTTT
NA	TRBV7-8	few	TRBJ2-3	CASSLAVGGPGDTQYF	TGTGCCAGCAGCTTAGCAGTGGGGGGGCCGGGAGATACGCAGTATTTT